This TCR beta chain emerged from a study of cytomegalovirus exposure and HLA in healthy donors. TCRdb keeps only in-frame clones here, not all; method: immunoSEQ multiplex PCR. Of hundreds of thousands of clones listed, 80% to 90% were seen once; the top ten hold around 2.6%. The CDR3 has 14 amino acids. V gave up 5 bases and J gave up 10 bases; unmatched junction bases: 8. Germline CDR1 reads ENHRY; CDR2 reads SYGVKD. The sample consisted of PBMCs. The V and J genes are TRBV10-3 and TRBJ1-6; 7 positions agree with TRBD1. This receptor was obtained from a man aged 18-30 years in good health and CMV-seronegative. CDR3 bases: TGTGCCATCAGTACAGGGGTGGAACAGTCACCCCTCCACTTT. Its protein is CAISTGVEQSPLHF.